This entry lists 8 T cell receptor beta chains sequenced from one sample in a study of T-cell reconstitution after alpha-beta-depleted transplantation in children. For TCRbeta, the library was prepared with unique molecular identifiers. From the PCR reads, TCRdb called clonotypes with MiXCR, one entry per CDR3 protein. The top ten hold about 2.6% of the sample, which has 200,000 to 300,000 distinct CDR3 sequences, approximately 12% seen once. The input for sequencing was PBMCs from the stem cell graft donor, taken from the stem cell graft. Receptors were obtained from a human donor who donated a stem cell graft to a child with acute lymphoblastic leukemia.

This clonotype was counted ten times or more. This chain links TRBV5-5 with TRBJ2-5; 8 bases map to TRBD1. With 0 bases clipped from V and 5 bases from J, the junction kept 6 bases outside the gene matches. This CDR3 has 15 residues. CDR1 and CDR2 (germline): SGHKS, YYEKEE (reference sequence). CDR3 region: CASSLVGRGLETQYF. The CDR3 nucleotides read TGTGCCAGCAGCTTGGTAGGCAGGGGGCTTGAGACCCAGTACTTC. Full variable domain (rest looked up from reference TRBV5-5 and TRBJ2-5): DAGVTQSPTHLIKTRGQQVTLRCSPISGHKSVSWYQQVLGQGPQFIFQYYEKEERGRGNFPDRFSARQFPNYSSELNVNALLLGDSALYLCASSLVGRGLETQYFGPGTRLLVL.

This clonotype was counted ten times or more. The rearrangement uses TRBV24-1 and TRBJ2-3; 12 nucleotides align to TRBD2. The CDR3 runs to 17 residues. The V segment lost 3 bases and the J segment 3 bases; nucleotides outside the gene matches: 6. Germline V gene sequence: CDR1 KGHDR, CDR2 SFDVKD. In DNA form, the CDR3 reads TGTGCCACCAGTGATATCCCTAGCGGGAGGGGAACAGATACGCAGTATTTT. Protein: CATSDIPSGRGTDTQYF.

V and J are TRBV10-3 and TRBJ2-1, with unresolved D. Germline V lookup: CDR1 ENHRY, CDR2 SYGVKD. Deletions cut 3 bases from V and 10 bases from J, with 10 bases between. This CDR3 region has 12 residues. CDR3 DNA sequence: TGTGCCATCAGTGACGTAGCTGCAGAGCAGTTCTTC. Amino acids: CAISDVAAEQFF.

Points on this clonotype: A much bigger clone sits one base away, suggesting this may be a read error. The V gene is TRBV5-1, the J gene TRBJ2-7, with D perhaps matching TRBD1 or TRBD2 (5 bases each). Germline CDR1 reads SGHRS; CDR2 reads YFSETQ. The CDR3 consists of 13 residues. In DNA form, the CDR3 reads TGCGCCGGCAGCTGGGACCCGGGGTACGAGCAGTACTTC. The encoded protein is CAGSWDPGYEQYF.

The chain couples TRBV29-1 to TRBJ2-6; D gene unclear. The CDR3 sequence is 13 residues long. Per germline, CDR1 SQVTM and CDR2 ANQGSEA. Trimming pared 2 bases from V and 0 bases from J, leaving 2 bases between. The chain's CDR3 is CSVESSGANVLTF. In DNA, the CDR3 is TGCAGCGTTGAAAGCTCTGGGGCCAACGTCCTGACTTTC.

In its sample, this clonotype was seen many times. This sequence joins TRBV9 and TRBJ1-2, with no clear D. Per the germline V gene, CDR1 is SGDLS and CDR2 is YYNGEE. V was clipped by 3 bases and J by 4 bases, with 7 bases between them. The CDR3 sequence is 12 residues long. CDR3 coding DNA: TGTGCCAGCAGCGAGACCGCCTATGGCTACACCTTC. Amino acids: CASSETAYGYTF.

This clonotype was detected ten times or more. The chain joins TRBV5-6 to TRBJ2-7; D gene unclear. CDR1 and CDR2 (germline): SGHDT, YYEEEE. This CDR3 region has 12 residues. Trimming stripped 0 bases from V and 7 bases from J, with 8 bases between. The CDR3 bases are TGTGCCAGCAGCTTGGACATCCGAGAGCAGTACTTC. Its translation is CASSLDIREQYF.

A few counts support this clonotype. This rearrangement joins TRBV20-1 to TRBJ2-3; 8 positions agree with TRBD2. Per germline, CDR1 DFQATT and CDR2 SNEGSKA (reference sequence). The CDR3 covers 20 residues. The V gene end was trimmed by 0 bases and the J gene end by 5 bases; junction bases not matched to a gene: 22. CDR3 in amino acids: CSARETPGGGRPLVLDTQYF. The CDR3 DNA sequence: TGCAGTGCTAGAGAAACTCCGGGTGGCGGGAGGCCACTAGTATTAGATACGCAGTATTTT.